This TCR beta chain came from a study of post-analysis software for immune sequencing data. Study information: Relapsing-remitting, secondary progressive and progressive-relapsing multiple sclerosis were all included among the disease courses. The study, taken as a whole, reports: There was significantly lower normalized Chao1 diversity in multiple sclerosis patients than in controls. Strong co-clustering by F measure was evident for samples that had been prepared in the same batch.

To note about this clonotype: Its antigen is unknown. An end of the junction does not agree with germline; a read error may underlie this.

Each TCR beta cDNA library carried unique molecular identifiers. Each batch of roughly 0.9 to 11 million T cells produced hundreds of thousands of cDNA molecules. TCRdb ran MiXCR on the PCR reads and lists one entry per CDR3 protein. The sample has hundreds of thousands of distinct CDR3 sequences; 30% are singletons. Sequencing was carried out using blood. The receptor comes from a girl under 18 with multiple sclerosis.

The CDR3 DNA reads as TGCGCCAGTAGCTTGAGGAGGGGGCGTACCCTGAACACTGAAGCTTTCTTT. Residues: CASSLRRGRTLNTEAFF. This rearrangement joins TRBV5-1 to TRBJ1-1; 7 bases are shared with TRBD1. Germline CDR1 SGHRS, CDR2 YFSETQ. The CDR3 sequence is 17 residues long. Combining the CDR3 with reference TRBV5-1 and TRBJ1-1 gives the whole variable domain KAGVTQTPRYLIKTRGQQVTLSCSPISGHRSVSWYQQTPGQGLQFLFEYFSETQRNKGNFPGRFSGRQFSNSRSEMNVSTLELGDSALYLCASSLRRGRTLNTEAFFGQGTRLTVV.